A selection of T cell receptor beta chains follows, all from one sample in a study of blood T cell repertoires in COVID-19. The table came from immunoSEQ multiplex PCR; TCRdb's copy has only in-frame clones and leaves some out. The table includes 150,000 to 200,000 clones, 75% to 90% detected once. Sequencing used peripheral blood. These receptors were obtained from a woman aged 40 to 50 with acute or convalescent COVID-19. Each CDR3 is given with its conserved first and last residue. The D gene is left open where the match is weak.

d_gene,v_gene,j_gene,CDR3nt,CDR3aa
.,TRBV7-2,TRBJ2-3,TGTGCCAGCAGCCTTAGCGCGACCACAGATACGCAGTATTTT,CASSLSATTDTQYF
.,TRBV7-2,TRBJ2-2,TGTGCCAGCAGCCTAGACGCCGTGGGCGGGAAGGGCGGGGAGCTGTTTTTT,CASSLDAVGGKGGELFF
.,TRBV30,TRBJ1-5,TGTGCCTGGAGACCGGGGACTGCCAATCAGCCCCAGCATTTT,CAWRPGTANQPQHF
.,TRBV5-1,TRBJ2-1,TGCGCCAGCAGCCCCAAGGTGGCGGGAAGGGTATATGAGCAGTTCTTC,CASSPKVAGRVYEQFF
TRBD1,TRBV19,TRBJ2-7,TGTGCCAGTAGTCTAGGTGCGGGACAGGGGACCCGGGAGCAGTACTTC,CASSLGAGQGTREQYF
TRBD2,TRBV28,TRBJ2-7,TGTGCCAGCAGTTTGCCCCTGGGACTAGCAACCTACTCCTACGAGCAGTACTTC,CASSLPLGLATYSYEQYF
.,TRBV2,TRBJ2-7,TGTGCCAGCAGTTATGAACAGGGACGGTACGAGCAGTACTTC,CASSYEQGRYEQYF
.,TRBV24-1,TRBJ1-5,TGTGCCACCAGTGATTCACAGGGAATTGGGAATCAGCCCCAGCATTTT,CATSDSQGIGNQPQHF
TRBD1,TRBV5-4,TRBJ1-6,TGTGCCAGCAGCTTCGACAGGGGGAGTAATTCACCCCTCCACTTT,CASSFDRGSNSPLHF
TRBD1,TRBV5-4,TRBJ2-4,TGTGCCAGCAGCCAGACCGGGACAGGGATATTAGAAGAGTTAAACATTCAGTACTTC,CASSQTGTGILEELNIQYF
TRBD2,TRBV7-2,TRBJ2-1,TGTGCCAGCAGCTTTCCGGGAGGGCCTTCTGAGCAGTTCTTC,CASSFPGGPSEQFF
.,TRBV18,TRBJ1-5,TGTGCCAGCTCACCCGGGGGGGCACAGCCCCAGCATTTT,CASSPGGAQPQHF
.,TRBV11-3,TRBJ1-2,TGTGCCAGCAGCTTAGCCCAACAGGGTATCGTCACCTTC,CASSLAQQGIVTF
.,TRBV5-1,TRBJ1-2,TGCGCCAGCAGCTTGAGTCAGAACTATGGCTACACCTTC,CASSLSQNYGYTF
.,TRBV18,TRBJ1-1,TGTGCCAGCTCACCACCGACAGGTCCCCTGGAAGCTTTCTTT,CASSPPTGPLEAFF
.,TRBV28,TRBJ1-2,TGTGCCAGCAGTACCCCTGGGGTTCCGGGGGGCTACACCTTC,CASSTPGVPGGYTF